The entry below gives a single TCR beta chain sequence along with its context. The table came from immunoSEQ multiplex PCR; TCRdb's copy has only in-frame clones and leaves some out. The data show 120,000 to 150,000 clones, with approximately 91% seen just once and approximately 3.2% held by the top ten. This entry comes from a study of control samples from healthy donors and cancer patients. The ends were cut back, 2 bases at V and 3 bases at J, with 12 bases in the middle. The CDR3 totals 14 residues. CDR1 is SGHRS and CDR2 is YFSETQ in the germline V gene. The gene calls are TRBV5-1 and TRBJ2-7; D possibly corresponds to TRBD1 (8 bases). The TCR sequence derives from a man under 40 in good health. Input material: blood. Here the CDR3 reads CASSLQGGNYEQYF. The DNA of the CDR3 is TGCGCCAGCAGCTTACAGGGGGGGAACTACGAGCAGTACTTC.